This passage covers 29 T cell receptor beta chains from one sample sequenced in a study of early T cells in non-severe SARS-CoV-2 infection. TCRdb recomputed calls from the 5' RACE reads with MiXCR, one row per CDR3 protein. The data show roughly 43,000 distinct CDR3 sequences, approximately 5.9% seen once. Sample: whole blood, taken at baseline. These receptors were obtained from an adult who was a healthcare worker with PCR-confirmed SARS-CoV-2 infection or an uninfected control (not recorded which).

This clonotype was seen many times. The CDR3 sequence is CSARQREYEQYF. As DNA, the CDR3 is TGCAGTGCTAGACAGCGGGAGTACGAGCAGTACTTC. The chain couples TRBV20-1 to TRBJ2-7; 8 bases fit TRBD2. The junction had 1 base not matched to a gene; V was cut back by 2 bases and J by 4 bases. The CDR3 is made up of 12 amino acids. CDR1 and CDR2 (germline): DFQATT, SNEGSKA (reference sequence).

The CDR3 nucleotides read TGTGCCAGCAGTTTAATTCCGGGACTAGCGGGAGTTTCCGGTGCAGATACGCAGTATTTT. Protein sequence: CASSLIPGLAGVSGADTQYF. J is TRBJ2-3 and V is TRBV12-3 or TRBV12-4; 14 nucleotides align to TRBD2. The CDR3 sequence is 20 residues long. V was pared by 2 bases and J by 4 bases, with 14 bases of the junction left unmatched.

The rearrangement joins TRBV6-1 to TRBJ2-7; 12 bases line up with TRBD2. The CDR3 is 19 residues long. J was trimmed by 1 base and V by 2 bases; bases with no gene match: 12. The V gene's germline CDR1 is MNHNS and CDR2 SASEGT. The DNA of the CDR3 is TGTGCCAGCAGTGAACCCACAACTAGCGGGAGGCCCCTATCCTACGAGCAGTACTTC. Translated, it gives CASSEPTTSGRPLSYEQYF.

This chain uses TRBV5-1 with TRBJ2-5; D unclear. With 4 bases removed from V and 4 bases from J, the gap between germline ends came to 8 bases. The CDR3 is made up of 12 amino acids. CDR1 and CDR2 (germline): SGHRS, YFSETQ. The CDR3 is CASSMSGETQYF. CDR3 in DNA: TGCGCCAGCAGCATGTCCGGAGAGACCCAGTACTTC.

This clonotype has ten or more counts. The CDR3 here is CASSPRDRGYEQYF. The CDR3 DNA reads as TGCGCCAGCAGCCCCCGGGACAGGGGGTACGAGCAGTACTTC. The chain combines TRBV5-1 with TRBJ2-7, with 11 bases fitting TRBD1. Per germline, CDR1 SGHRS and CDR2 YFSETQ. V lost 4 bases to trimming and J lost 4 bases; unmatched junction nucleotides: 4. The CDR3 has 14 residues.

This clonotype was seen ten or more times. This chain connects TRBV5-6 to TRBJ2-2, with D possibly TRBD1 on 6 matching bases. Trimming removed 5 bases at V and 0 bases at J, with 11 bases between. The germline V gene encodes CDR1 SGHDT and CDR2 YYEEEE. There are 15 residues in the CDR3. The CDR3 DNA reads as TGTGCCAGCAGGATCGGACAGACGAACACCGGGGAGCTGTTTTTT. This sequence encodes CASRIGQTNTGELFF.

In its sample, this clonotype was seen many times. The chain links TRBV4-1 to TRBJ1-6, with 10 bases fitting TRBD1. Trimming removed 2 bases from V and 8 bases from J; junction bases left unmatched: 9. The CDR3 contains 17 residues. Germline loops: CDR1 MGHRA, CDR2 YSYEKL. The CDR3 DNA is TGCGCCAGCAGCCAATCCCCTGTCGGGACAGGGGATTCACCCCTCCACTTT. Protein: CASSQSPVGTGDSPLHF.

This clonotype was counted at least ten times. The chain combines TRBV7-3 with TRBJ2-5; TRBD1 might be the D (5 bases). Germline V gene sequence: CDR1 SGHTA, CDR2 FQGTGA. The V gene lost 2 bases and the J gene lost 5 bases, with 12 bases spanning the gap. This CDR3 spans 14 amino acids. The CDR3 protein is CASSLQGAGETQYF. The CDR3 DNA reads as TGTGCCAGCAGCTTACAAGGGGCAGGGGAGACCCAGTACTTC. Combining the CDR3 with reference TRBV7-3 and TRBJ2-5 gives the whole variable domain GAGVSQTPSNKVTEKGKYVELRCDPISGHTALYWYRQSLGQGPEFLIYFQGTGAADDSGLPNDRFFAVRPEGSVSTLKIQRTERGDSAVYLCASSLQGAGETQYFGPGTRLLVL.

This clonotype was found many times. The rearrangement joins TRBV10-1 to TRBJ1-1; the D gene is possibly TRBD1 (5 bases). The V end was cut by 2 bases, the J end by 5 bases, with 6 bases between. CDR1 WNHNN and CDR2 SYGVQD come from the germline V gene (reference sequence). There are 12 residues in the CDR3. CDR3 sequence: CASSEGGTEAFF. The CDR3 region has the DNA TGCGCCAGCAGTGAGGGGGGGACTGAAGCTTTCTTT.

This clonotype appeared many times. The chain is built from TRBV13 and TRBJ2-7, with D perhaps TRBD1 (6 bases). V dropped 2 bases and J dropped 2 bases, with 10 bases sitting between them. CDR3 length: 14 residues. Germline-derived CDR1 and CDR2 are PRHDT and FYEKMQ (reference sequence). CDR3 in amino acids: CASSLKDRAYEQYF. The DNA of the CDR3 is TGTGCCAGCAGCTTAAAGGACAGAGCCTACGAGCAGTACTTC.

The sample holds many counts of this clonotype. This sequence joins TRBV6-5 and TRBJ2-5; 9 bases map to TRBD2. CDR1 and CDR2 (germline): MNHEY, SVGAGI. The CDR3 runs 15 residues. The V gene end was trimmed by 0 bases and the J gene end by 5 bases; junction bases not matched to a gene: 4. The chain's CDR3 is CASSYSPSGKETQYF. For the CDR3, the DNA is TGTGCCAGCAGTTACTCCCCTAGCGGGAAGGAGACCCAGTACTTC.

This clonotype has just one count. The CDR3 DNA follows: TGTGCCAGCAGTGAAAGTTGGGGATCAGATACGCAGTATTTT. This encodes CASSESWGSDTQYF. The chain recombines TRBV6-1 with TRBJ2-3, with no clear D. The CDR3 consists of 14 residues. V lost 2 bases and J 4 bases, leaving 10 bases between the germline ends. The germline V gene encodes CDR1 MNHNS and CDR2 SASEGT.

This chain joins TRBV7-9 and TRBJ2-7; D may be TRBD2 (7 bases). The CDR3 covers 19 residues. The germline gives CDR1 SEHNR, CDR2 FQNEAQ (reference sequence). Trimming stripped 6 bases from V and 0 bases from J, with 27 bases between. The CDR3 protein is CASRPVGGREAGSSYEQYF. The CDR3 DNA sequence: TGTGCCAGCAGACCCGTGGGGGGGCGCGAAGCGGGGAGCTCCTACGAGCAGTACTTC.

This clonotype was observed many times. The chain carries TRBV6-5 and TRBJ2-7; the D is unclear. The CDR3 contains 13 residues. Trimming shortened V by 6 bases and J by 7 bases, and 16 bases separated the two germline ends. Per the germline V gene, CDR1 is MNHEY and CDR2 is SVGAGI. For the CDR3, the DNA is TGTGCCAGCAGCCTATCAACGTCCCGAGAGCAGTACTTC. This sequence encodes CASSLSTSREQYF.

The chain has TRBV7-9 and TRBJ2-2; 11 positions match TRBD1. The V gene end was trimmed by 4 bases and the J gene end by 5 bases; junction bases not matched to a gene: 3. Germline CDR1 reads SEHNR; CDR2 reads FQNEAQ (reference sequence). There are 15 residues in the CDR3. CDR3 loop: CASSSRDRGTGELFF. In DNA form, the CDR3 reads TGTGCCAGCAGCTCCCGGGACAGGGGGACCGGGGAGCTGTTTTTT.

This clonotype came up a few times. The rearrangement links TRBV7-3 to TRBJ2-5; D call uncertain. Trimming removed 1 base from V and 1 base from J, with 7 bases in between. Germline loops: CDR1 SGHTA, CDR2 FQGTGA. CDR3 length equals 14 residues. CDR3 sequence reads: CASSLNPSQETQYF. The CDR3 nucleotides read TGTGCCAGCAGCTTAAATCCATCCCAAGAGACCCAGTACTTC.

This clonotype was seen repeatedly, ten times or more. The chain recombines TRBV12-2 with TRBJ2-5; the listed D gene, TRBD2, was not tested against the DNA. TRBV12-2 corresponds to a pseudogene. The CDR3 consists of 17 residues. The CDR3 nucleotides are TGTGCAAGTCGCTCAGACATAGCGGGAGGGCCCCAAGAGACCCAGTACTTC. Translation: CASRSDIAGGPQETQYF.

This clonotype was counted a few times. The chain links TRBV12-3 or TRBV12-4 to TRBJ2-2; 11 bases agree with TRBD2. The junction had 4 bases not matched to a gene; V was cut back by 1 base and J by 6 bases. CDR3 length: 16 amino acids. CDR3 nucleotides: TGTGCCAGCAGTTTAGGACTAGCGGGACTCGCCGGGGAGCTGTTTTTT. Its protein is CASSLGLAGLAGELFF.

Many counts were recorded for this clonotype. The chain links TRBV29-1 to TRBJ1-2, with 9 bases fitting TRBD1. V trimming: 6 bases; J trimming: 3 bases; junction bases outside the gene matches: 5. Germline CDR1 is SQVTM and CDR2 is ANQGSEA. This CDR3 is built from 13 residues. DNA for the CDR3: TGCAGCGTGAACCGACAGGGGGACTATGGCTACACCTTC. Amino acid sequence: CSVNRQGDYGYTF.

The genes are TRBV4-2 and TRBJ2-7; 7 bases are shared with TRBD2. After removal of 0 bases from V and 6 bases from J, the junction contained 8 bases not matched to a gene. CDR1 LGHNA and CDR2 YNFKEQ come from the germline V gene. The CDR3 loop spans 15 amino acids. The CDR3 loop reads CASSQEGQASGEQYF. The CDR3 DNA is TGTGCCAGCAGCCAAGAAGGTCAGGCTAGCGGCGAGCAGTACTTC.

This clonotype appeared many times. The chain carries TRBV18 and TRBJ1-1, with D maybe TRBD1 (5 bases). This CDR3 region has 15 residues. Germline V gives CDR1 KGHSH, CDR2 LQKENI. V was cut by 2 bases and J by 1 base, with 11 bases left in between. This chain's CDR3 is CASSPFGGKNTEAFF. The CDR3 DNA sequence: TGTGCCAGCTCACCATTCGGGGGAAAGAACACTGAAGCTTTCTTT.

This chain links TRBV18 with TRBJ2-3; D unclear. In germline, CDR1 is KGHSH, CDR2 LQKENI. The CDR3 extends over 16 amino acids. V lost 3 bases to trimming and J lost 3 bases, with 16 bases between them. In DNA, the CDR3 is TGTGCCAGCTCACCCCCGGCCGCCTCGAGTACAGATACGCAGTATTTT. It codes for CASSPPAASSTDTQYF.

At least ten counts were recorded for this clonotype. The chain combines TRBV12-3 or TRBV12-4 with TRBJ2-1, with a weak D call TRBD1 (5 bases). The CDR3 is made up of 17 amino acids. Trimming cost V 4 bases and J 0 bases, with 16 bases left between them. The CDR3 loop is CASSSVGASSSYNEQFF. CDR3 nucleotides: TGTGCCAGCAGTTCCGTAGGGGCGTCGAGCTCCTACAATGAGCAGTTCTTC.

The table lists this clonotype with a few counts. This chain connects TRBV3-1 to TRBJ2-5; 11 bases align to TRBD2. V lost 1 base and J lost 4; bases outside the gene matches: 8. From germline, CDR1 is LGHDT and CDR2 YNNKEL (reference sequence). This CDR3 is built from 17 residues. The CDR3 protein is CASSQVTSGRRRETQYF. The CDR3, as DNA: TGTGCCAGCAGCCAAGTCACTAGCGGGAGACGGAGAGAGACCCAGTACTTC.

This clonotype is judged medium-sized. This rearrangement joins TRBV3-1 to TRBJ1-5; D is unclear. CDR1 and CDR2 (germline): LGHDT, YNNKEL (reference sequence). CDR3 size: 13 residues. Deletions cut 7 bases from V and 2 bases from J, with 9 bases between. For the CDR3, the DNA is TGTGCCAGCAAGGGAGGCGGCAATCAGCCCCAGCATTTT. Amino acid sequence: CASKGGGNQPQHF. Looking up the rest from reference TRBV3-1 and TRBJ1-5 gives the full variable domain: DTAVSQTPKYLVTQMGNDKSIKCEQNLGHDTMYWYKQDSKKFLKIMFSYNNKELIINETVPNRFSPKSPDKAHLNLHINSLELGDSAVYFCASKGGGNQPQHFGDGTRLSIL.

This clonotype was found many times. V and J are TRBV29-1 and TRBJ1-1; 7 positions match TRBD1. This CDR3 has 13 residues. The V gene's germline CDR1 is SQVTM and CDR2 ANQGSEA. V dropped 2 bases and J dropped 3; count of bases not matched to a gene: 3. DNA of the CDR3: TGCAGCGTTGAAAAAACAGGGGACACTGAAGCTTTCTTT. Protein: CSVEKTGDTEAFF.

This clonotype appeared many times. The V and J genes are TRBV28 and TRBJ2-3; no definite D call. V was clipped by 7 bases and J by 4 bases, with 6 bases between them. Germline V gene lookup returns CDR1 MDHEN and CDR2 SYDVKM. The CDR3 consists of 11 residues. In nucleotides, the CDR3 is TGTGCCAGCACCTCCTCAGATACGCAGTATTTT. Amino acids: CASTSSDTQYF. The full variable domain, in which reference TRBV28 and TRBJ2-3 provide the parts outside the CDR3, is DVKVTQSSRYLVKRTGEKVFLECVQDMDHENMFWYRQDPGLGLRLIYFSYDVKMKEKGDIPEGYSVSREKKERFSLILESASTNQTSMYLCASTSSDTQYFGPGTRLTVL.

This clonotype has ten or more counts. This chain links TRBV24-1 with TRBJ1-2, with TRBD1 matching 8 bases. CDR3 length: 12 amino acids. Germline V CDR1 and CDR2: KGHDR, SFDVKD. Trimming at V came to 5 bases and at J to 7 bases, leaving 2 bases not matched to a gene. Written as DNA, the CDR3 is TGTGCCACCAGTGGACAGGGGCCTGGCTACACCTTC. Protein sequence: CATSGQGPGYTF.

The chain joins TRBV24-1 to TRBJ1-1; 8 bases agree with TRBD1. Trimming cost V 3 bases and J 1 base; bases outside gene matches: 0. This CDR3 has 14 residues. Germline assignment: CDR1 KGHDR and CDR2 SFDVKD. Here the CDR3 reads CATSDGQGNTEAFF. Here the CDR3 DNA reads TGTGCCACCAGTGATGGACAGGGGAACACTGAAGCTTTCTTT.